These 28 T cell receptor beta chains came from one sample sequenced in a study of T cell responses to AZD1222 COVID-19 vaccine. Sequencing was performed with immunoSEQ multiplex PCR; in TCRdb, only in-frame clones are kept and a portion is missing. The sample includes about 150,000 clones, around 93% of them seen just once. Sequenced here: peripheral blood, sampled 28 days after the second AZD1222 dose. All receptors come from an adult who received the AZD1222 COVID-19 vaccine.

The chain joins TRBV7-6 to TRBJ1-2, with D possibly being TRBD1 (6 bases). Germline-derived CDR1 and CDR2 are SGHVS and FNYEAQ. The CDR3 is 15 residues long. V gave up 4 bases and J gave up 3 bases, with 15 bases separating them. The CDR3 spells CASSSHREGDYGYTF. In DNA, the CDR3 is TGTGCCAGCAGCTCCCACAGGGAGGGCGACTATGGCTACACCTTC.

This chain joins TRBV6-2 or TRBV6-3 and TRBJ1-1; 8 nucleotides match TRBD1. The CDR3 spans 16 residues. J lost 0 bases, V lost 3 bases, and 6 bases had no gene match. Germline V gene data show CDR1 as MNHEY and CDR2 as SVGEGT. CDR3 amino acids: CASSYVAGGVNTEAFF. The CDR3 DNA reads TGTGCCAGCAGTTATGTGGCAGGGGGCGTGAACACTGAAGCTTTCTTT.

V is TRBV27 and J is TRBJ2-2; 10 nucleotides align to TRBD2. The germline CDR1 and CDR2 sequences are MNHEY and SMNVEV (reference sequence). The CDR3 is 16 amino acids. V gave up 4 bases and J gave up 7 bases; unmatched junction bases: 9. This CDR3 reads CASSSGASGSYGELFF. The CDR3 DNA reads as TGTGCCAGCAGTTCAGGGGCTAGCGGGAGCTACGGGGAGCTGTTTTTT.

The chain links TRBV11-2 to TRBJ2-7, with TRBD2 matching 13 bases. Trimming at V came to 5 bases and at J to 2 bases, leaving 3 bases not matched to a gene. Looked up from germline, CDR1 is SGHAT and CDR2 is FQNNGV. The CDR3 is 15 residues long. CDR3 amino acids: CASSKLAGGAYEQYF. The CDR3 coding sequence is TGTGCCAGCAGCAAACTAGCGGGAGGGGCCTACGAGCAGTACTTC.

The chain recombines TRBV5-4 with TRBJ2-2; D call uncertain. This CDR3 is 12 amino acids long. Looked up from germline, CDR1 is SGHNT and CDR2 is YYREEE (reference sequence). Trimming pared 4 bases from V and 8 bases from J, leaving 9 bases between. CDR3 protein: CASSRRGGELFF. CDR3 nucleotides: TGTGCCAGCAGCCGCCGCGGTGGGGAGCTGTTTTTT. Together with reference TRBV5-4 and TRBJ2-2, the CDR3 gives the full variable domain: ETGVTQSPTHLIKTRGQQVTLRCSSQSGHNTVSWYQQALGQGPQFIFQYYREEENGRGNFPPRFSGLQFPNYSSELNVNALELDDSALYLCASSRRGGELFFGEGSRLTVL.

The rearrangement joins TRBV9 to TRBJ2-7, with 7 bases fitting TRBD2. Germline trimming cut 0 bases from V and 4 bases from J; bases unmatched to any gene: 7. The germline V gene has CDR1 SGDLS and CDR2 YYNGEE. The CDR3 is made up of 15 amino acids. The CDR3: CASSVGEGPPYEQYF. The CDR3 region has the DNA TGTGCCAGCAGCGTAGGGGAGGGACCCCCTTACGAGCAGTACTTC.

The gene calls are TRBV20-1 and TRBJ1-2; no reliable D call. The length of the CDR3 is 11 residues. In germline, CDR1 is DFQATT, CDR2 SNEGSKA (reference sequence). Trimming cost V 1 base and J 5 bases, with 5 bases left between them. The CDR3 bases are TGCAGTGCTAGAGGCGCGTATGGCTACACCTTC. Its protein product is CSARGAYGYTF.

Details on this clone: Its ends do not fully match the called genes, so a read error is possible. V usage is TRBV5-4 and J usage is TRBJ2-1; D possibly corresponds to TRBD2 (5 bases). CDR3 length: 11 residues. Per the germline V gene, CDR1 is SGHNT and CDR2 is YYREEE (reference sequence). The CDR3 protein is CASSLALLRVF. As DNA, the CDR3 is TGTGCCAGCAGCTTGGCCCTTTTGCGGGTCTTC.

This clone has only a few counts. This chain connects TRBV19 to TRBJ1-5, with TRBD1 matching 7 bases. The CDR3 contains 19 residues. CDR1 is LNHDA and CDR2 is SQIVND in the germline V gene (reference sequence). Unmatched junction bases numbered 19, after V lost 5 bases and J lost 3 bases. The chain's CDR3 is CASSLPSDRAQENNQPQHF. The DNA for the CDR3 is TGTGCCAGTAGTCTCCCATCCGACAGGGCCCAAGAAAACAATCAGCCCCAGCATTTT.

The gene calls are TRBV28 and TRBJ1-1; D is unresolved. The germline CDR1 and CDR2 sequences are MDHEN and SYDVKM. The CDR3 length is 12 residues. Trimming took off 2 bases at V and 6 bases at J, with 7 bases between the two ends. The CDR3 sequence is CASSLVRSEAFF. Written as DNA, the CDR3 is TGTGCCAGCAGTTTAGTACGGTCTGAAGCTTTCTTT.

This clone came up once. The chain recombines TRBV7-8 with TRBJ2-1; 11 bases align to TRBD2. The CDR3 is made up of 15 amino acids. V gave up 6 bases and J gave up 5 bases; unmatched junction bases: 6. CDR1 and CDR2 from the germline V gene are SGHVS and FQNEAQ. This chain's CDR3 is CASSPPGLADNEQFF. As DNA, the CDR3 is TGTGCCAGCAGTCCTCCGGGACTAGCGGACAATGAGCAGTTCTTC.

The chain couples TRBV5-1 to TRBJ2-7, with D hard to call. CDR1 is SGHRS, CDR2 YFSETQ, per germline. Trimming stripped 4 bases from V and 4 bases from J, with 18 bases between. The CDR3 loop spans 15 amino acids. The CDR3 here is CASSPGLVVRYEQYF. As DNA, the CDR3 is TGCGCCAGCAGCCCCGGGTTGGTAGTTCGGTACGAGCAGTACTTC. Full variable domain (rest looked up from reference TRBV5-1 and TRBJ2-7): KAGVTQTPRYLIKTRGQQVTLSCSPISGHRSVSWYQQTPGQGLQFLFEYFSETQRNKGNFPGRFSGRQFSNSRSEMNVSTLELGDSALYLCASSPGLVVRYEQYFGPGTRLTVT.

The CDR3 loop reads CAISETSGRVYEQFF. The CDR3 DNA is TGTGCCATCAGTGAGACTAGCGGGAGGGTTTATGAGCAGTTCTTC. This chain uses TRBV10-3 with TRBJ2-1, with 13 bases identical to TRBD2. Trimming removed 2 bases from V and 8 bases from J; junction bases left unmatched: 3. This CDR3 spans 15 amino acids. Germline V gene lookup returns CDR1 ENHRY and CDR2 SYGVKD.

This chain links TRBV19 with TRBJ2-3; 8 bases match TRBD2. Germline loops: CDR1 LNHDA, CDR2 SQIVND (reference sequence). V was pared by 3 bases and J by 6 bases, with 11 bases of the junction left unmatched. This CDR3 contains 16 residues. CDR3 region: CASSIMGTRSVDTQYF. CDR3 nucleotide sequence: TGTGCCAGTAGTATTATGGGGACTAGATCCGTGGATACGCAGTATTTT.

The CDR3 spells CAIKGGGGSGANVLTF. In DNA, the CDR3 is TGTGCCATCAAAGGTGGCGGGGGATCGGGGGCCAACGTCCTGACTTTC. The rearrangement joins TRBV10-3 to TRBJ2-6, with TRBD2 matching over 7 bases. This CDR3 region has 16 residues. The V gene end was trimmed by 7 bases and the J gene end by 4 bases; junction bases not matched to a gene: 10. Per germline, CDR1 ENHRY and CDR2 SYGVKD.

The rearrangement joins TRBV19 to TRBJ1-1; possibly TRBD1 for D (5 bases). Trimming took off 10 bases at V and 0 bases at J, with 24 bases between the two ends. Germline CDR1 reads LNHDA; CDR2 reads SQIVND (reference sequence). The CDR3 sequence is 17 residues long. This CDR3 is CAKRPGPLEGMNTEAFF. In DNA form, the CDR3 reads TGTGCCAAGAGACCAGGGCCCCTCGAGGGCATGAACACTGAAGCTTTCTTT.

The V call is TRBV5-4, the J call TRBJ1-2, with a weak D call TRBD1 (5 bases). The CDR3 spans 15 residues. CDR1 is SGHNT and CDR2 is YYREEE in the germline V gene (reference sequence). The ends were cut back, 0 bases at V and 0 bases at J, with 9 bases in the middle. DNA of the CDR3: TGTGCCAGCAGCTTGGGGGGGTGGTCTAACTATGGCTACACCTTC. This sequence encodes CASSLGGWSNYGYTF.

The CDR3 DNA is TGTGCCAGCAGTCTTAGCGGGAGGGCCAGCTCCTACAATGAGCAGTTCTTC. Its protein product is CASSLSGRASSYNEQFF. The chain employs TRBV27 and TRBJ2-1, with 11 positions matching TRBD2. After removal of 5 bases from V and 0 bases from J, the junction contained 6 bases not matched to a gene. The germline gives CDR1 MNHEY, CDR2 SMNVEV (reference sequence). The CDR3 covers 17 residues.

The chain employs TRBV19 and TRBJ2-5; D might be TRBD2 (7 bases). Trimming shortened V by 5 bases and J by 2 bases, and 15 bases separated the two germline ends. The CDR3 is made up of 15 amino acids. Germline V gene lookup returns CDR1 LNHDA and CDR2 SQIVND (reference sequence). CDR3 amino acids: CASSGGASGQETQYF. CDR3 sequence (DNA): TGTGCCAGTAGTGGGGGGGCTAGCGGACAAGAGACCCAGTACTTC. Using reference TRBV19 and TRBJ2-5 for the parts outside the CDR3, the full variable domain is DGGITQSPKYLFRKEGQNVTLSCEQNLNHDAMYWYRQDPGQGLRLIYYSQIVNDFQKGDIAEGYSVSREKKESFPLTVTSAQKNPTAFYLCASSGGASGQETQYFGPGTRLLVL.

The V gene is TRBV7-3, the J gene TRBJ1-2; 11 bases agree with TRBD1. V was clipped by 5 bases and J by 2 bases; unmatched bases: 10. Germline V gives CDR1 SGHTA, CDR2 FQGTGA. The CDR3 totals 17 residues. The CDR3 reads CASSNNPRTGGNYGYTF. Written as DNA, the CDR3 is TGTGCCAGCAGCAATAATCCCAGGACAGGGGGCAACTATGGCTACACCTTC.

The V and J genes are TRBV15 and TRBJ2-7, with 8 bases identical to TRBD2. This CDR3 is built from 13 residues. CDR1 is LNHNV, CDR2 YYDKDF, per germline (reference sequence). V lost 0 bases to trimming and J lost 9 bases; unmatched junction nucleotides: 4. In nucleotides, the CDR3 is TGTGCCACCAGCAGAGATAAGGCGGGGGGGCAGTACTTC. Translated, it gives CATSRDKAGGQYF.

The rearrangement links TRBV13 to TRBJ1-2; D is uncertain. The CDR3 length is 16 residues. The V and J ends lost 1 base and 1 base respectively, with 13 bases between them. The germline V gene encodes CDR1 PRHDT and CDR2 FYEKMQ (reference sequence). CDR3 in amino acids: CASSLASTLLNYGYTF. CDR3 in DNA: TGTGCCAGCAGCTTAGCATCGACTTTACTTAACTATGGCTACACCTTC.

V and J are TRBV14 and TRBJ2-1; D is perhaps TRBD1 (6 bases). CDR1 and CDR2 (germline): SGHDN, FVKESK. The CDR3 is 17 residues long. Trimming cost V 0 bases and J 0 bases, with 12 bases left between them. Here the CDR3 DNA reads TGTGCCAGCAGCCAAGATGTGGGGGCTCACTCCTACAATGAGCAGTTCTTC. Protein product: CASSQDVGAHSYNEQFF.

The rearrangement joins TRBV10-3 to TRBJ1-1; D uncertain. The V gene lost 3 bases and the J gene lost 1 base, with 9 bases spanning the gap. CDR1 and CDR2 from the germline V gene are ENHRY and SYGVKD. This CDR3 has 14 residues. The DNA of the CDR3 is TGTGCCATCAGTGATAGGGCACCGAACACTGAAGCTTTCTTT. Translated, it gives CAISDRAPNTEAFF.

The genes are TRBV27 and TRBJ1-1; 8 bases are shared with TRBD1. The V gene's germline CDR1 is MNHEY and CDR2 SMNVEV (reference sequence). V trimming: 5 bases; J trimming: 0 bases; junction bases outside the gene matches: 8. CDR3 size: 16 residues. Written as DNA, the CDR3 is TGTGCCAGCAGTCCTCGGACAGGGAGGTTGAACACTGAAGCTTTCTTT. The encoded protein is CASSPRTGRLNTEAFF.

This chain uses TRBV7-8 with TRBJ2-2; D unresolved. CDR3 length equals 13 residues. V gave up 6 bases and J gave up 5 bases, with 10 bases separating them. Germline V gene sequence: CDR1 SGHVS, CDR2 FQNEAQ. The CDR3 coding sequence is TGTGCCAGCAGTCGTCCCCTAACCGGGGAGCTGTTTTTT. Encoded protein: CASSRPLTGELFF. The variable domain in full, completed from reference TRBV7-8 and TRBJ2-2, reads GAGVSQSPRYKVAKRGQDVALRCDPISGHVSLFWYQQALGQGPEFLTYFQNEAQLDKSGLPSDRFFAERPEGSVSTLKIQRTQQEDSAVYLCASSRPLTGELFFGEGSRLTVL.

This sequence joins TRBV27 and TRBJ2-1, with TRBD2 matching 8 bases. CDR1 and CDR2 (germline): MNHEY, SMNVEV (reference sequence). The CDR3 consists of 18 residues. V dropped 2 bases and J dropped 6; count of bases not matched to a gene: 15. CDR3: CASSLGLGEGLEVNEQFF. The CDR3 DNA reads TGTGCCAGCAGTTTAGGGCTAGGAGAGGGACTAGAAGTCAATGAGCAGTTCTTC.

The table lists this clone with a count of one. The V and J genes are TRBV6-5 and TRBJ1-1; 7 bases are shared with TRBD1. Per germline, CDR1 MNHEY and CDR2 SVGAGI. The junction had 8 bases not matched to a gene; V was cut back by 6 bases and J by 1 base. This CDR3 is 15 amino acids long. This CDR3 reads CASSRSQGWNTEAFF. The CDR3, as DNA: TGTGCCAGCAGCCGGTCACAGGGGTGGAACACTGAAGCTTTCTTT.